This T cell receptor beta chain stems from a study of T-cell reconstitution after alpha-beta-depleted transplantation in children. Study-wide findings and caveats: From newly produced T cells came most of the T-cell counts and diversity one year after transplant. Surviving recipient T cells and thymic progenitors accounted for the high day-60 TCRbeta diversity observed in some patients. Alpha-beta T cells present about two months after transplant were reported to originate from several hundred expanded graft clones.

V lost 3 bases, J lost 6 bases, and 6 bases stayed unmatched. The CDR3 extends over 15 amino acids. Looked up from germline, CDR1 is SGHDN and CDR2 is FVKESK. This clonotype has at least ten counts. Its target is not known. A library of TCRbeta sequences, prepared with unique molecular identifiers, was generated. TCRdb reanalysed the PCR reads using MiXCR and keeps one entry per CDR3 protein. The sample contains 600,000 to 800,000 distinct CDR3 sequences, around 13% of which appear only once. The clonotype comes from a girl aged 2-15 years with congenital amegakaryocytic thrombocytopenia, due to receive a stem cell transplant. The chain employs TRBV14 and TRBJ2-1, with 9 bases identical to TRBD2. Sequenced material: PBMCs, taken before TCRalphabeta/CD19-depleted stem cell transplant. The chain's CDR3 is CASSHQGLALNEQFF. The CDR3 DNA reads TGTGCCAGCAGCCATCAAGGACTAGCGCTCAATGAGCAGTTCTTC.